These 21 T cell receptor beta chains were all obtained from the same sample, sequenced in a study of cytomegalovirus exposure and HLA in healthy donors. It was with 60 Vbeta and 13 Jbeta primers that the PCR ran. Sequencing was performed with immunoSEQ multiplex PCR; in TCRdb, only in-frame clones are kept and a portion is missing. The sample has 120,000 or so clones; approximately 84% are singletons. Input material: PBMCs. Source of these receptors: a young man in good health and CMV-seropositive.

The rearrangement joins TRBV4-1 to TRBJ1-6; 8 nucleotides match TRBD1. The germline CDR1 and CDR2 sequences are MGHRA and YSYEKL. With V trimmed by 6 bases and J by 8 bases, 6 bases remained unmatched. This CDR3 region has 14 residues. This chain's CDR3 is CASRDRDPDSPLHF. DNA of the CDR3: TGCGCCAGCAGGGACAGGGACCCCGATTCACCCCTCCACTTT.

The chain uses TRBV5-1 and TRBJ2-7, with 9 positions matching TRBD1. This CDR3 is 14 amino acids long. The ends lost 4 bases at V and 7 bases at J; junction bases unmatched: 9. Germline V gene sequence: CDR1 SGHRS, CDR2 YFSETQ. CDR3 sequence reads: CASSLGQGNREQYF. The CDR3 coding sequence is TGCGCCAGCAGCCTGGGACAGGGAAATAGGGAGCAGTACTTC.

This chain uses TRBV11-2 with TRBJ2-1, with TRBD2 matching over 8 bases. V lost 5 bases and J lost 4; bases outside the gene matches: 13. Germline lookup yields CDR1 SGHAT and CDR2 FQNNGV. The CDR3 is made up of 17 amino acids. This chain's CDR3 is CASSPWGLGISYNEQFF. The CDR3 DNA reads TGTGCCAGCAGCCCATGGGGACTAGGGATCTCTTACAATGAGCAGTTCTTC.

The chain couples TRBV18 to TRBJ2-7; D ambiguous. Trimming removed 2 bases from V and 3 bases from J, with 23 bases in between. CDR1 is KGHSH, CDR2 LQKENI, per germline. There are 18 residues in the CDR3. CDR3 loop: CASSPRGGGSLGFYEQYF. The CDR3 nucleotides are TGTGCCAGCTCACCAAGAGGTGGTGGCTCTCTTGGGTTCTACGAGCAGTACTTC.

This chain links TRBV10-1 with TRBJ2-1; D ambiguous. CDR1 is WNHNN and CDR2 is SYGVQD in the germline V gene (reference sequence). This CDR3 region has 15 residues. Trimming took 3 bases from V and 0 from J, leaving 9 bases between them. The CDR3 region has the DNA TGCGCCAGCAGTGAAACGGCTAGCTCCTACAATGAGCAGTTCTTC. Its translation: CASSETASSYNEQFF.

As concerns this clone: Within the sample, other DNA sequences also encode this same CDR3. The chain couples TRBV7-6 to TRBJ2-3; D possibly corresponds to TRBD2 (5 bases). Between the trimmed V and J ends, which lost 1 base and 1 base, there was a span of 12 bases. The CDR3 runs to 16 residues. Germline CDR1 and CDR2: SGHVS and FNYEAQ. DNA of the CDR3: TGTGCCAGCAGCTTAGGTTCAAGCGGCCGCACAGATACGCAGTATTTT. The encoded protein is CASSLGSSGRTDTQYF.

V gene TRBV21-1 combines with J gene TRBJ1-5; the table calls TRBD1, which could not be checked here. TRBV21-1 is flagged as a pseudogene. This CDR3 is built from 19 residues. In nucleotides, the CDR3 is TGTGCCAGCAGCAAAGGGCGAGGACAGCCTCTAAATAGCAATCAGCCCCAGCATTTT. Its protein is CASSKGRGQPLNSNQPQHF.

This sequence joins TRBV11-2 and TRBJ1-1, with unresolved D. The CDR3 totals 14 residues. In germline, CDR1 is SGHAT, CDR2 FQNNGV. V lost 5 bases to trimming and J lost 2 bases, with 12 bases between them. The CDR3 is CASSPRRGNTEAFF. In nucleotides, the CDR3 is TGTGCCAGCAGCCCCCGGCGAGGCAACACTGAAGCTTTCTTT.

J is TRBJ2-7 and V is TRBV6-5; 9 nucleotides agree with TRBD1. The junction had 5 bases not matched to a gene; V was cut back by 0 bases and J by 2 bases. The CDR3 consists of 16 residues. Germline assignment: CDR1 MNHEY and CDR2 SVGAGI. The CDR3 sequence is CASSYSGGTGTYEQYF. CDR3 DNA sequence: TGTGCCAGCAGTTACTCGGGGGGGACAGGGACCTACGAGCAGTACTTC.

The chain combines TRBV7-6 with TRBJ1-4, with D perhaps matching TRBD1 (5 bases). CDR3 size: 17 residues. V lost 3 bases and J 0 bases, leaving 14 bases between the germline ends. Looked up from germline, CDR1 is SGHVS and CDR2 is FNYEAQ. The CDR3 here is CASSLGPAPATNEKLFF. The CDR3 DNA follows: TGTGCCAGCAGCTTGGGGCCAGCACCCGCAACTAATGAAAAACTGTTTTTT.

Details on this clone: Germline is not matched at one junction end, which may reflect a read error. The chain uses TRBV7-9 and TRBJ2-6; TRBD1 is a possible D gene (6 bases). The germline CDR1 and CDR2 sequences are SEHNR and FQNEAQ (reference sequence). This CDR3 contains 17 residues. In nucleotides, the CDR3 is TGTTCCAGCAGCTTATGGGCAGGGGATTTTGGGGCCAACGTCCTGACTTTC. Amino acids: CSSSLWAGDFGANVLTF.

V and J are TRBV27 and TRBJ2-7; D might be TRBD2 (6 bases). The germline gives CDR1 MNHEY, CDR2 SMNVEV (reference sequence). V was cut by 3 bases and J by 7 bases, with 22 bases left in between. The CDR3 runs to 16 residues. CDR3 loop: CASSFLLSGLMGEQYF. The CDR3 DNA sequence: TGTGCCAGCAGTTTCTTGCTCTCGGGACTCATGGGAGAGCAGTACTTC.

The CDR3 coding sequence is TGTGCCAGCAGCCAACCCGGTCTTAATCAGCCCCAGCATTTT. Translation: CASSQPGLNQPQHF. V usage is TRBV7-9 and J usage is TRBJ1-5; no reliable D call. Trimming removed 5 bases at V and 4 bases at J, with 12 bases between. This CDR3 comprises 14 residues. The germline CDR1 and CDR2 sequences are SEHNR and FQNEAQ (reference sequence).

The chain couples TRBV5-6 to TRBJ1-3; 10 bases agree with TRBD1. The CDR3 contains 15 residues. The V gene end was trimmed by 5 bases and the J gene end by 2 bases; junction bases not matched to a gene: 4. Germline values: CDR1 SGHDT, CDR2 YYEEEE. CDR3 sequence reads: CASSTTGGTGNTIYF. CDR3 DNA sequence: TGTGCCAGCAGTACGACAGGGGGCACTGGAAACACCATATATTTT.

V usage is TRBV6-5 and J usage is TRBJ2-5; D is uncertain. V was clipped by 0 bases and J by 1 base, with 6 bases between them. Germline V gene data show CDR1 as MNHEY and CDR2 as SVGAGI. The CDR3 covers 14 residues. The CDR3 coding sequence is TGTGCCAGCAGTTACTCCACTATCCAAGAGACCCAGTACTTC. Protein: CASSYSTIQETQYF.

The chain couples TRBV30 to TRBJ1-5, with 10 bases identical to TRBD1. This CDR3 has 14 residues. Germline lookup yields CDR1 GTSNPN and CDR2 SVGIG (reference sequence). V was pared by 3 bases and J by 6 bases, with 5 bases of the junction left unmatched. The CDR3 region has the DNA TGTGCCTGGAGGGGAGGACAGGGGGGTCAGCCCCAGCATTTT. Translation gives CAWRGGQGGQPQHF.

The chain uses TRBV15 and TRBJ1-1, with 12 nucleotides matching TRBD1. After removal of 5 bases from V and 1 base from J, the junction contained 11 bases not matched to a gene. Germline CDR1 and CDR2: LNHNV and YYDKDF (reference sequence). The CDR3 loop spans 18 amino acids. The CDR3 bases are TGTGCCACCAGCGAATGGTCGGGACAGGGGGCTAAGAACACTGAAGCTTTCTTT. This gives the protein CATSEWSGQGAKNTEAFF. The variable domain in full, with the rest retrieved from reference TRBV15 and TRBJ1-1, is DAMVIQNPRYQVTQFGKPVTLSCSQTLNHNVMYWYQQKSSQAPKLLFHYYDKDFNNEADTPDNFQSRRPNTSFCFLDIRSPGLGDTAMYLCATSEWSGQGAKNTEAFFGQGTRLTVV.

This chain uses TRBV11-2 with TRBJ2-1, with 9 bases lining up with TRBD2. The CDR3 spans 19 residues. CDR1 SGHAT and CDR2 FQNNGV come from the germline V gene. V trimming: 1 base; J trimming: 8 bases; junction bases outside the gene matches: 18. The CDR3 DNA follows: TGTGCCAGCAGCTTAGCGACGTGGGGCGGGAGGGGTTTTTCGGATGAGCAGTTCTTC. Translation gives CASSLATWGGRGFSDEQFF. Combining the CDR3 with reference TRBV11-2 and TRBJ2-1 gives the whole variable domain EAGVAQSPRYKIIEKRQSVAFWCNPISGHATLYWYQQILGQGPKLLIQFQNNGVVDDSQLPKDRFSAERLKGVDSTLKIQPAKLEDSAVYLCASSLATWGGRGFSDEQFFGPGTRLTVL.

The chain uses TRBV19 and TRBJ1-1; 7 positions agree with TRBD1. This CDR3 is built from 15 residues. The germline V gene encodes CDR1 LNHDA and CDR2 SQIVND (reference sequence). The V and J ends lost 4 bases and 0 bases, in that order; junction bases with no gene match: 5. The CDR3 coding sequence is TGTGCCAGTAGTACTCCCGGGACAGTGAACACTGAAGCTTTCTTT. This codes for CASSTPGTVNTEAFF.

This clone was seen only once. The chain combines TRBV5-5 with TRBJ2-5; D gene unclear. The germline V gene has CDR1 SGHKS and CDR2 YYEKEE (reference sequence). Trimming removed 4 bases from V and 5 bases from J, with 18 bases in between. This CDR3 comprises 15 residues. CDR3 protein: CASSLDPSRAETQYF. The DNA for the CDR3 is TGTGCCAGCAGCCTGGATCCGAGTCGAGCTGAGACCCAGTACTTC.

This rearrangement joins TRBV4-3 to TRBJ2-1, with 8 positions matching TRBD1. Germline V CDR1 and CDR2: LGHNA, YSLEER. There are 16 residues in the CDR3. The trim removed 3 bases at V and 5 bases at J, leaving 9 bases unmatched. The CDR3 nucleotides are TGCGCCAGCAGCCATCTCACAGGGGGTGCCAACAATGAGCAGTTCTTC. Its protein product is CASSHLTGGANNEQFF.